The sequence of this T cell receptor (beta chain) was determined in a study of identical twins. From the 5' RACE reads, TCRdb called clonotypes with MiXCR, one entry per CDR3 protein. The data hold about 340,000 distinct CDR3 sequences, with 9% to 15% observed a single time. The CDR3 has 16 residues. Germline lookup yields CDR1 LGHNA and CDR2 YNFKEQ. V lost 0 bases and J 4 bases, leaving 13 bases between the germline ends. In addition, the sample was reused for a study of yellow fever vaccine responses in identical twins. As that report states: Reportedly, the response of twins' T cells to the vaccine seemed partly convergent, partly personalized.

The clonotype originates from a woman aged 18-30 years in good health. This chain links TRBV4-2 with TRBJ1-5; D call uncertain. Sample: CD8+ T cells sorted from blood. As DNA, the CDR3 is TGTGCCAGCAGCCAAGAAAGTTGGGCAGGTAATCAGCCCCAGCATTTT. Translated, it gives CASSQESWAGNQPQHF.